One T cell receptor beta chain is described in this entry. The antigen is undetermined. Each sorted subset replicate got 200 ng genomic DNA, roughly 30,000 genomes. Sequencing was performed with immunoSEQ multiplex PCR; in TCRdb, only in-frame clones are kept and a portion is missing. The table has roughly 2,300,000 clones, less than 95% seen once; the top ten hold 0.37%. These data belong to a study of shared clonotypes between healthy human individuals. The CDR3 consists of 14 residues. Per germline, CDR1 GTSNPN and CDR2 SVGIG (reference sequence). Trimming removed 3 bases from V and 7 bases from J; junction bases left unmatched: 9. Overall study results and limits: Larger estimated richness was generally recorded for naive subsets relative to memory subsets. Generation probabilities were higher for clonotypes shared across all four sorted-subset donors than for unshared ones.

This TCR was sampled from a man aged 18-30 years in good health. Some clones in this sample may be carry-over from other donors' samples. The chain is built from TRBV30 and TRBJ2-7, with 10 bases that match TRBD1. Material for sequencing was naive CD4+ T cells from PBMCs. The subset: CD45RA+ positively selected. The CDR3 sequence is CAWSLDRGLSEQYF. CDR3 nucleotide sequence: TGTGCCTGGAGCTTAGACAGGGGGCTGAGTGAGCAGTACTTC.